The next 6 T cell receptor beta chains were all read from a single sample in a study of early T cells in non-severe SARS-CoV-2 infection. Each CDR3 protein gets one entry after TCRdb re-called the 5' RACE reads with MiXCR. Of around 33,000 distinct CDR3 sequences listed, less than 8.5% are singletons. Sequencing was performed on whole blood. These receptors all stem from an adult who was a healthcare worker with PCR-confirmed SARS-CoV-2 infection or an uninfected control (not recorded which).

This clonotype was observed a handful of times. V is TRBV12-3 or TRBV12-4 and J is TRBJ2-1; 10 bases agree with TRBD2. With V trimmed by 4 bases and J by 6 bases, 3 bases remained unmatched. This CDR3 region has 14 residues. The CDR3 DNA is TGTGCCAGCAGTTCTAGCGGGAGTACCAATGAGCAGTTCTTC. It encodes CASSSSGSTNEQFF.

In its sample, this clonotype was seen many times. This rearrangement joins TRBV7-6 to TRBJ2-7; 10 bases align to TRBD1. The CDR3 is 14 amino acids. The germline CDR1 and CDR2 sequences are SGHVS and FNYEAQ. Trimming removed 5 bases from V and 6 bases from J; junction bases left unmatched: 7. The CDR3 is CASSQDRGRFEQYF. The CDR3 coding sequence is TGTGCCAGCAGCCAAGACAGGGGGCGTTTCGAGCAGTACTTC.

This clonotype was seen repeatedly, ten times or more. This CDR3 reads CSVEGLSEETQYF. The CDR3 DNA sequence: TGCAGCGTTGAGGGGCTTTCCGAGGAGACCCAGTACTTC. The gene calls are TRBV29-1 and TRBJ2-5; the D gene is possibly TRBD1 (5 bases). Germline V lookup: CDR1 SQVTM, CDR2 ANQGSEA. The CDR3 has 13 residues. Trimming removed 3 bases from V and 5 bases from J, with 13 bases in between. Drawing the rest from reference TRBV29-1 and TRBJ2-5, the complete variable domain is SAVISQKPSRDICQRGTSLTIQCQVDSQVTMMFWYRQQPGQSLTLIATANQGSEATYESGFVIDKFPISRPNLTFSTLTVSNMSPEDSSIYLCSVEGLSEETQYFGPGTRLLVL.

This clonotype was seen a few times. The chain joins TRBV11-2 to TRBJ2-7; D gene ambiguous. This CDR3 is 16 amino acids long. Germline CDR1 reads SGHAT; CDR2 reads FQNNGV. V lost 5 bases and J lost 2, with 19 bases in between. This chain's CDR3 is CASSPGPGMSTYEQYF. Here the CDR3 DNA reads TGTGCCAGCAGCCCCGGACCCGGCATGAGCACCTACGAGCAGTACTTC.

This clonotype appeared many times. This CDR3 is CASSPGERESTDTQYF. The CDR3 DNA follows: TGCGCCAGCAGCCCCGGGGAGCGGGAGTCCACAGATACGCAGTATTTT. The chain carries TRBV5-1 and TRBJ2-3, with 8 bases lining up with TRBD2. After removal of 4 bases from V and 2 bases from J, the junction contained 9 bases not matched to a gene. The CDR3 spans 16 residues. Germline V CDR1 and CDR2: SGHRS, YFSETQ.

V and J are TRBV25-1 and TRBJ2-7; D assignment may be TRBD1 or TRBD2 (5 bases each). V gave up 3 bases and J gave up 2 bases, with 11 bases separating them. This CDR3 comprises 14 residues. Germline V gene sequence: CDR1 MGHDK, CDR2 SYGVNS. CDR3 in amino acids: CASSDPRDAYEQYF. In DNA, the CDR3 is TGTGCCAGCAGTGACCCCCGGGACGCCTACGAGCAGTACTTC.